This TCR beta chain was retrieved from a study of regulatory T cells in long-lasting Graves disease. This clonotype was found many times. V lost 5 bases and J lost 4, with 15 bases in between. Germline CDR1 reads SNHLY; CDR2 reads FYNNEI. This CDR3 is 14 amino acids long. Building the TCR beta libraries relied on iRepertoire HTBI primers, and CDR3 regions underwent Arm-PCR. TCRdb re-called the multiplex PCR reads with MiXCR, one entry per CDR3 protein. The table has 410,000 or so distinct CDR3 sequences, about 15% seen once. Specified time point: newly diagnosed GD, antithyroid drugs for less than 3 months. PBMC RNA served as the TCR library source. These data were likewise used in another study, on T cells in Graves' hyperthyroidism and ophthalmopathy. That paper states: The study enrolled patients aged 18 to 65 with newly diagnosed hyperthyroidism of under 2 months' duration. The model made its ophthalmopathy prediction, and onset followed a median about 5.9 months later.

The receptor comes from a woman in her thirties with Graves disease. The V call is TRBV2, the J call TRBJ2-7; no definite D call. The sample in question was peripheral blood mononuclear cells (PBMCs), obtained at new diagnosis, from a patient treated with antithyroid drugs. The CDR3 DNA is TGTGCCAGCAGTTACCGGAAGGGCTTATACGAGCAGTACTTC. This gives the protein CASSYRKGLYEQYF.